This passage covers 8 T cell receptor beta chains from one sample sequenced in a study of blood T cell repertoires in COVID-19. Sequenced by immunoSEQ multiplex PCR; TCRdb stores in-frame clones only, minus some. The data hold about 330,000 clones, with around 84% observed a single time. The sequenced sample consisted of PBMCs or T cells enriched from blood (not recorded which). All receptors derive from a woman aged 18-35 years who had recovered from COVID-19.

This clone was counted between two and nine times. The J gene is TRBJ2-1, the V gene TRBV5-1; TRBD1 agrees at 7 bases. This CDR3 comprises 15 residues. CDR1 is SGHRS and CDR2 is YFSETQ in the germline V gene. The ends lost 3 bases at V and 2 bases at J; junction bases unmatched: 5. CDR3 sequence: CASSWGQRAYNEQFF. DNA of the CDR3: TGCGCCAGCAGCTGGGGACAGCGTGCCTACAATGAGCAGTTCTTC. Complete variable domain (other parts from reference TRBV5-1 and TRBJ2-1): KAGVTQTPRYLIKTRGQQVTLSCSPISGHRSVSWYQQTPGQGLQFLFEYFSETQRNKGNFPGRFSGRQFSNSRSEMNVSTLELGDSALYLCASSWGQRAYNEQFFGPGTRLTVL.

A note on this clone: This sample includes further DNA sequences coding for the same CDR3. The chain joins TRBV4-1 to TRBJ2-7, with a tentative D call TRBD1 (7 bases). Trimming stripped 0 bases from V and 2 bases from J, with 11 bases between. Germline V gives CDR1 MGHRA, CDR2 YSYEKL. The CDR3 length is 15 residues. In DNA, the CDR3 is TGCGCCAGCAGCCAAGATCCAGGGGGGACCTACGAGCAGTACTTC. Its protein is CASSQDPGGTYEQYF.

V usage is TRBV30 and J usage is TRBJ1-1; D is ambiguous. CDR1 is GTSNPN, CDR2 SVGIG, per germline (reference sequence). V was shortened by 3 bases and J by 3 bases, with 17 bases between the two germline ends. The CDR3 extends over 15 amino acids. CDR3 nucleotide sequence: TGTGCCTGGAGAGTATTAAACTCCCGGGACACTGAAGCTTTCTTT. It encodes CAWRVLNSRDTEAFF.

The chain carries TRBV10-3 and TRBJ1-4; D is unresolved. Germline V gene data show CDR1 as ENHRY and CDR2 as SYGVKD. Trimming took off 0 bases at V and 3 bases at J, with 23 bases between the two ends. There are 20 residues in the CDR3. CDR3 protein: CAISESGGNDIGSPNEKLFF. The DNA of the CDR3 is TGTGCCATCAGTGAGTCAGGTGGTAATGACATCGGGAGCCCTAATGAAAAACTGTTTTTT.

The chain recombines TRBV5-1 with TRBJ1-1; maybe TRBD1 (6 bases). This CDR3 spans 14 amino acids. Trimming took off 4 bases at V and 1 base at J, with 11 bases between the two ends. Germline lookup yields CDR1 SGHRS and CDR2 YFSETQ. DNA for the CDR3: TGCGCCAGCAGCGGGGCGACAGGGAACACTGAAGCTTTCTTT. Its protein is CASSGATGNTEAFF.

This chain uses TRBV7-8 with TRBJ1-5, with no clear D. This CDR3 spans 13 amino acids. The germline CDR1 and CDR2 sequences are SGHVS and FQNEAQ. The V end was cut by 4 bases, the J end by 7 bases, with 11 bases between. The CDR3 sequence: CASSSSVTQPQHF. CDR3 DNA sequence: TGTGCCAGCAGCTCCTCAGTAACGCAGCCCCAGCATTTT.

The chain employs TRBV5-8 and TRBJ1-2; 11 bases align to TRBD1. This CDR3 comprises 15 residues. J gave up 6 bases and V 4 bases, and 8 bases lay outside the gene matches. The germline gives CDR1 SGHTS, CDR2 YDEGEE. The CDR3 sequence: CASSPGGTGGNGYTF. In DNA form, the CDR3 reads TGTGCCAGCAGCCCGGGAGGGACAGGGGGGAATGGCTACACCTTC.

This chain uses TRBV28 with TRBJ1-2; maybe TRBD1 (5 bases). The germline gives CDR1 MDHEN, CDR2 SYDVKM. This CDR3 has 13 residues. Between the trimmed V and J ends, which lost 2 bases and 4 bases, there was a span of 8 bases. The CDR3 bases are TGTGCCAGCAGTTTACAGGGAATCTATGGCTACACCTTC. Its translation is CASSLQGIYGYTF.